This is a list of T cell receptor beta chains from one sample in a study of blood T cell repertoires in COVID-19. Profiling relied on immunoSEQ multiplex PCR, and the TCRdb table lists in-frame clones only, not all of them. The table includes about 160,000 clones, around 77% detected once. Sequenced material: peripheral blood. These receptors were taken from an older man with acute or convalescent COVID-19. The CDR3 runs from the conserved cysteine through the conserved F or W. A D gene is named only where the DNA matches it firmly. Clone size is shown for a subset of rows, as once, few, many or a class of expanded clone.

v_call	clone_size	d_call	j_call	cdr3_nt	cdr3_aa
TRBV10-1	once	.	TRBJ1-1	TGCGCCAGCAGTCTAGACAGCATGAACACTGAAGCTTTCTTT	CASSLDSMNTEAFF
TRBV29-1	few	TRBD2	TRBJ2-7	TGCAGCGAATACGGGGGACTAGACATTAATAAGCAGTACTTC	CSEYGGLDINKQYF
TRBV28	.	TRBD2	TRBJ2-4	TGTGCCAGCAGACAAGGGACTAGCGGGAGGGCCAAAAACATTCAGTACTTC	CASRQGTSGRAKNIQYF
TRBV10-3	.	.	TRBJ2-7	TGTGCCATCAGTAACAGGGTCTCCGAGCAGTACTTC	CAISNRVSEQYF
TRBV7-2	.	.	TRBJ2-2	TGTGCCAGCACTATAATGTCCGGGGAGCTGTTTTTT	CASTIMSGELFF
TRBV5-1	few	.	TRBJ1-1	TGCGCCAGCAGCAGGGAGGGGAACACTGAAGCTTTCTTT	CASSREGNTEAFF
TRBV14	.	.	TRBJ2-1	TGTGCCAGCAGCCAATCATCCAGTTACAATGAGCAGTTCTTC	CASSQSSSYNEQFF
TRBV13	.	.	TRBJ1-1	TGTGCCAGCAGCTTAGGAGGTGGCAAGGGGGCTTTCTTT	CASSLGGGKGAFF
TRBV9	.	TRBD2	TRBJ2-7	TGTGCCAGCAGCGCGACTAGCGGGGGTTCCCGCTCCTACGAGCAGTACTTC	CASSATSGGSRSYEQYF
TRBV28	.	.	TRBJ2-7	TGTGCCAGCAGTTTACCAGCGGCATACGAGCAGTACTTC	CASSLPAAYEQYF